This TCR beta chain appears in the sequencing data of a study of vaccination effects on CD4 cells after COVID-19. Notes on the study in general: Clones from infection and from vaccination both contracted markedly late after vaccination.

Germline-derived CDR1 and CDR2 are SGHRS and YFSETQ. This CDR3 comprises 17 residues. J gave up 0 bases and V 4 bases, and 9 bases lay outside the gene matches. The data were produced by immunoSEQ multiplex PCR, yet TCRdb's version contains in-frame clones alone and is incomplete. The data contain about 66,000 clones, less than 80% of them singletons. ViraFEST assay sequencing came after antigen-specific CD4+ T cells were expanded with viral peptide pools. Following a roughly 10-day culture, CD4+ T cells were purified. Vaccine administered to participants consisted of two doses of either BNT162b2 or mRNA-1273. Nobody among the vaccine recipients had prior SARS-CoV-2 infection (nucleocapsid antibodies were negative). Fresh IL-2-containing medium replaced half the medium on days 3 and 7. With regard to this clone: The antigen is not known.

Sample: CD4+ T cells from PBMCs cultured with HCoV-OC43 spike peptides, taken after COVID-19 vaccination. Subset given: HCoV-OC43 spike overlapping peptide pool stimulation. V usage is TRBV5-1 and J usage is TRBJ1-3, with 8 bases identical to TRBD1. The receptor was derived from a human donor who received a COVID-19 vaccine. The CDR3 reads CASSGGDRTTSGNTIYF. The CDR3 DNA reads as TGCGCCAGCAGCGGCGGGGACAGGACCACCTCTGGAAACACCATATATTTT.